Presented here are 16 T cell receptor beta chains from one specimen sequenced in a study of T-cell reconstitution after alpha-beta-depleted transplantation in children. Study findings and constraints: As was reported, about two months after transplant, alpha-beta T cells came from several hundred expanded graft clones.

These TCRs are of unknown antigen specificity. It was with unique molecular identifiers that the TCRbeta library was prepared. A single record per CDR3 protein comes from TCRdb applying MiXCR to the PCR reads. The table lists approximately 32,000 distinct CDR3 sequences, more than 6% of them singletons, with 27% in the top ten. Sequenced material: peripheral blood, taken 60 days after TCRalphabeta/CD19-depleted stem cell transplant. Receptors were obtained from a child less than two years old who had a stem cell transplant for acute myeloid leukemia, so the T cells may come from the graft donor.

This clonotype was recorded many times. J is TRBJ2-7 and V is TRBV7-9; TRBD1 matches 8 bases. The CDR3 contains 12 residues. CDR1 SEHNR and CDR2 FQNEAQ come from the germline V gene (reference sequence). V shed 7 bases, J shed 5 bases, and the junction held 4 bases outside the gene matches. The CDR3 DNA follows: TGTGCCAGCACCCTACAGGGGGACGAGCAGTACTTC. Its protein product is CASTLQGDEQYF.

This clonotype has a count of ten or more. This sequence joins TRBV25-1 and TRBJ1-6; TRBD1 agrees at 9 bases. This CDR3 region has 16 residues. Germline CDR1 and CDR2: MGHDK and SYGVNS. Unmatched junction bases numbered 3, after V lost 3 bases and J lost 3 bases. The CDR3 protein is CASSEDRGLYNSPLHF. In DNA, the CDR3 is TGTGCCAGCAGTGAGGACAGGGGTCTCTATAATTCACCCCTCCACTTT.

This clonotype occurred many times. The rearrangement uses TRBV14 and TRBJ2-7; D ambiguous. V was clipped by 1 base and J by 9 bases, with 16 bases between them. The germline gives CDR1 SGHDN, CDR2 FVKESK. The CDR3 totals 14 residues. The DNA of the CDR3 is TGTGCCAGCAGCCAAGGTTCCAGTTTCCCCCGGCAGTACTTC. Translation gives CASSQGSSFPRQYF. The entire variable domain, with the rest obtained from reference TRBV14 and TRBJ2-7, is as follows: EAGVTQFPSHSVIEKGQTVTLRCDPISGHDNLYWYRRVMGKEIKFLLHFVKESKQDESGMPNNRFLAERTGGTYSTLKVQPAELEDSGVYFCASSQGSSFPRQYFGPGTRLTVT.

This clonotype occurred many times. The chain links TRBV9 to TRBJ2-7; TRBD1 aligns across 7 bases. V lost 2 bases, J lost 3 bases, and 11 bases stayed unmatched. Per germline, CDR1 SGDLS and CDR2 YYNGEE. The CDR3 is made up of 16 amino acids. CDR3 protein: CASSVGLGQRIYEQYF. The CDR3 bases are TGTGCCAGCAGCGTGGGCCTGGGACAGCGGATCTACGAGCAGTACTTC.

In its sample, this clonotype was seen many times. This chain connects TRBV18 to TRBJ2-5, with 13 bases matching TRBD2. This CDR3 has 15 residues. Germline CDR1 is KGHSH and CDR2 is LQKENI. With 3 bases clipped from V and 5 bases from J, the junction kept 3 bases outside the gene matches. CDR3 coding DNA: TGTGCCAGCTCACCGGGACTAGCGGGACGTGAGACCCAGTACTTC. Protein sequence: CASSPGLAGRETQYF.

This clonotype appeared many times. The rearrangement uses TRBV24-1 and TRBJ2-3; TRBD1 might be the D (5 bases). V was pared by 4 bases and J by 6 bases, with 7 bases between. Germline V CDR1 and CDR2: KGHDR, SFDVKD. This CDR3 contains 12 residues. This chain's CDR3 is CATSDYRDTQYF. The DNA for the CDR3 is TGTGCCACCAGTGACTACAGGGATACGCAGTATTTT.

In this sample, this clonotype turned up many times. The V gene is TRBV20-1, the J gene TRBJ2-7; 11 nucleotides agree with TRBD2. The CDR3 is 16 amino acids. Germline V CDR1 and CDR2: DFQATT, SNEGSKA (reference sequence). Germline trimming cut 5 bases from V and 0 bases from J; bases unmatched to any gene: 9. CDR3 residues: CSARASGGKDSYEQYF. In DNA form, the CDR3 reads TGCAGTGCTCGGGCTAGCGGGGGGAAGGACTCCTACGAGCAGTACTTC.

This clonotype appeared many times. This chain joins TRBV7-9 and TRBJ2-5, with D possibly matching TRBD2 (6 bases). The CDR3 is 15 amino acids. Trimming left V 6 bases short and J 5 bases short, with 19 bases between. CDR1 and CDR2 from the germline V gene are SEHNR and FQNEAQ (reference sequence). CDR3 sequence (DNA): TGTGCCAGCAGAGAAAAATACAAGGGGAGGGAGACCCAGTACTTC. It is translated as CASREKYKGRETQYF.

This clonotype was recorded at least ten times. In nucleotides, the CDR3 is TGCAGCGTTGTAGTCCGGGGTCGTAGCACAGATACGCAGTATTTT. Its translation: CSVVVRGRSTDTQYF. The chain joins TRBV29-1 to TRBJ2-3, with a possible D match to TRBD2 (5 bases). V was clipped by 4 bases and J by 0 bases, with 14 bases between them. The CDR3 totals 15 residues. CDR1 SQVTM and CDR2 ANQGSEA come from the germline V gene.

This clonotype appeared many times. The V and J genes are TRBV5-1 and TRBJ2-6; D call uncertain. CDR3 length: 15 amino acids. The germline V gene encodes CDR1 SGHRS and CDR2 YFSETQ. The ends were cut back, 4 bases at V and 0 bases at J, with 8 bases in the middle. CDR3 in DNA: TGCGCCAGCAGCCCCCAGATCTCTGGGGCCAACGTCCTGACTTTC. The encoded protein is CASSPQISGANVLTF.

Of note for this clonotype: Possible read error: a much larger clone is one base away. The rearrangement joins TRBV19 to TRBJ2-1; tentatively, D is TRBD2 (7 bases). Deletions cut 5 bases from V and 2 bases from J, with 16 bases between. CDR1 is LNHDA, CDR2 SQIVND, per germline (reference sequence). This CDR3 has 16 residues. CDR3 amino acids: CASSLVRGGPYNEQFF. CDR3 nucleotides: TGTGCCAGTAGTCTCGTCCGCGGGGGCCCCTACAATGAGCAGTTCTTC.

This clonotype was observed at least ten times. This chain's CDR3 is CASSLVVRFQETQYF. In nucleotides, the CDR3 is TGTGCCAGCAGCTTAGTGGTCAGATTTCAAGAGACCCAGTACTTC. V usage is TRBV7-9 and J usage is TRBJ2-5; no firm D call. Germline loops: CDR1 SEHNR, CDR2 FQNEAQ (reference sequence). The CDR3 consists of 15 residues. Trimming cost V 1 base and J 2 bases, with 11 bases left between them.

Ten or more counts support this clonotype. This rearrangement joins TRBV7-9 to TRBJ2-2; D ambiguous. The germline V and J ends were trimmed by 1 base and 6 bases, with 3 bases remaining between them. The CDR3 loop spans 12 amino acids. CDR1 is SEHNR and CDR2 is FQNEAQ in the germline V gene (reference sequence). This CDR3 reads CASSLGPGELFF. The CDR3 nucleotides are TGTGCCAGCAGCTTAGGTCCCGGGGAGCTGTTTTTT.

This clonotype was found many times. V is TRBV12-3 or TRBV12-4 and J is TRBJ2-7, with TRBD2 matching over 7 bases. Unmatched junction bases numbered 9, after V lost 5 bases and J lost 2 bases. The length of the CDR3 is 15 residues. In DNA, the CDR3 is TGTGCCAGCAGTGGCACTAGCGTTCTACCCTACGAGCAGTACTTC. Translation gives CASSGTSVLPYEQYF.

At least ten counts were recorded for this clonotype. J is TRBJ1-2 and V is TRBV25-1; TRBD1 is a possible D gene (5 bases). The CDR3 contains 13 residues. The germline V gene has CDR1 MGHDK and CDR2 SYGVNS. Trimming pared 0 bases from V and 6 bases from J, leaving 8 bases between. The CDR3 region has the DNA TGTGCCAGCAGTGAATACAGGGCAAATGGCTACACCTTC. Protein product: CASSEYRANGYTF.

This clonotype was observed at least ten times. V gene TRBV6-5 combines with J gene TRBJ1-2; D is unresolved. Germline V gene sequence: CDR1 MNHEY, CDR2 SVGAGI. V gave up 0 bases and J gave up 7 bases, with 9 bases separating them. The CDR3 runs to 13 residues. The CDR3 loop reads CASSYSKVLGYTF. The DNA of the CDR3 is TGTGCCAGCAGTTACTCCAAGGTGCTTGGCTACACCTTC.